This T cell receptor beta chain was recovered during a study of cytomegalovirus exposure and HLA in healthy donors. Every donor was a healthy person donating bone marrow. This CDR3 comprises 15 residues. From germline, CDR1 is SGHDT and CDR2 YYEEEE. The trim removed 0 bases at V and 0 bases at J, leaving 2 bases unmatched. Primers included in the PCR were 60 Vbeta and 13 Jbeta primers. The assay was immunoSEQ multiplex PCR, and TCRdb's table has in-frame clones only and misses some. This sample yields around 200,000 clones, of which approximately 80% are seen a single time; roughly 0.58% belongs to the top ten.

The sequenced sample consisted of PBMCs. This chain links TRBV5-6 with TRBJ2-5; 7 bases align to TRBD2. The TCR was taken from a woman in her 40s in good health and CMV-seronegative. The DNA for the CDR3 is TGTGCCAGCAGCTTGGGGGGAGGGAACCAAGAGACCCAGTACTTC. Its translation is CASSLGGGNQETQYF.